Listed below are T cell receptor beta chains from one sample, sequenced in a study of neurological immune-mediated disorders. TCRdb re-called the 5' RACE reads through MiXCR, storing one row per CDR3 protein. Of tens of thousands of distinct CDR3 sequences in the sample, around 3.4% were seen once. The sequenced sample was PBMCs. These receptor sequences come from a woman aged 45-60 years with multiple sclerosis. The CDR3 runs from the conserved cysteine through the conserved F or W. The order of the fields is clone size, V gene, J gene, D gene, CDR3 protein, CDR3 DNA. The D gene is left open where the match is weak. The size field is filled for only some rows; it gives once, few, many or a size class.

clone size: many; V gene: TRBV5-1; J gene: TRBJ2-7; D gene: NA; CDR3 protein: CASSFLRAHEQYF; CDR3 DNA: TGCGCCAGCAGCTTTTTGCGGGCCCACGAGCAGTACTTC
clone size: many; V gene: TRBV7-9; J gene: TRBJ2-3; D gene: NA; CDR3 protein: CASSLEVRGGDTQYF; CDR3 DNA: TGTGCCAGCAGCTTAGAAGTCCGTGGGGGAGATACGCAGTATTTT
clone size: many; V gene: TRBV12-3/TRBV12-4; J gene: TRBJ1-1; D gene: NA; CDR3 protein: CASSLRIRTEAFF; CDR3 DNA: TGTGCCAGCAGTTTGAGGATTAGGACTGAAGCTTTCTTT
clone size: many; V gene: TRBV10-3; J gene: TRBJ2-7; D gene: TRBD2; CDR3 protein: CAASPGGGALNEQYF; CDR3 DNA: TGTGCCGCTAGCCCCGGCGGGGGGGCTCTCAACGAGCAGTACTTC
clone size: NA; V gene: TRBV11-1; J gene: TRBJ2-1; D gene: NA; CDR3 protein: CASSLARYNEQFF; CDR3 DNA: TGTGCCAGCAGCTTAGCGCGGTACAATGAGCAGTTCTTC
clone size: many; V gene: TRBV11-3; J gene: TRBJ2-3; D gene: NA; CDR3 protein: CASSPIGGTDTQYF; CDR3 DNA: TGTGCCAGCAGCCCGATAGGGGGGACAGATACGCAGTATTTT
clone size: many; V gene: TRBV23-1; J gene: TRBJ2-4; D gene: TRBD1; CDR3 protein: CASTQGQGDALAKNIQYF; CDR3 DNA: TGCGCCAGCACCCAGGGACAGGGGGATGCGTTAGCCAAAAACATTCAGTACTTC
clone size: many; V gene: TRBV7-2; J gene: TRBJ1-5; D gene: NA; CDR3 protein: CASSLDGSRPQHF; CDR3 DNA: TGTGCCAGCAGCCTGGACGGTTCTAGGCCCCAGCATTTT
clone size: many; V gene: TRBV12-3/TRBV12-4; J gene: TRBJ2-5; D gene: NA; CDR3 protein: CASSREGRWETQYF; CDR3 DNA: TGTGCCAGCAGTCGAGAGGGGCGGTGGGAGACCCAGTACTTC
clone size: many; V gene: TRBV15; J gene: TRBJ1-2; D gene: NA; CDR3 protein: CATSRDQVVRGYTF; CDR3 DNA: TGTGCCACCAGCAGAGATCAGGTCGTGCGGGGCTACACCTTC
clone size: many; V gene: TRBV3-1; J gene: TRBJ1-4; D gene: NA; CDR3 protein: CASSQGINEKLFF; CDR3 DNA: TGTGCCAGCAGCCAGGGGATTAATGAAAAACTGTTTTTT
clone size: many; V gene: TRBV7-3; J gene: TRBJ2-6; D gene: NA; CDR3 protein: CASSLRGVDGANVLTF; CDR3 DNA: TGTGCCAGCAGCTTAAGAGGGGTGGACGGGGCCAACGTCCTGACTTTC
clone size: many; V gene: TRBV5-1; J gene: TRBJ2-7; D gene: TRBD1; CDR3 protein: CASSLGQGAHEQYF; CDR3 DNA: TGCGCCAGCAGCTTGGGACAGGGGGCCCACGAGCAGTACTTC
clone size: few; V gene: TRBV20-1; J gene: TRBJ1-5; D gene: NA; CDR3 protein: CSAKGKGNQPQHF; CDR3 DNA: TGCAGTGCTAAGGGAAAGGGTAATCAGCCCCAGCATTTT
clone size: few; V gene: TRBV4-1; J gene: TRBJ2-1; D gene: TRBD1; CDR3 protein: CASSLTIPGQGNNEQFF; CDR3 DNA: TGCGCCAGCAGCCTTACCATCCCGGGACAGGGGAACAATGAGCAGTTCTTC
clone size: many; V gene: TRBV29-1; J gene: TRBJ2-2; D gene: TRBD1; CDR3 protein: CSVLGQEGYRGELFF; CDR3 DNA: TGCAGCGTTTTGGGACAGGAGGGTTATCGTGGGGAGCTGTTTTTT
clone size: many; V gene: TRBV6-5; J gene: TRBJ1-1; D gene: NA; CDR3 protein: CASNARTERGTEAFF; CDR3 DNA: TGTGCCAGCAACGCCCGGACGGAACGAGGGACTGAAGCTTTCTTT
clone size: many; V gene: TRBV3-1; J gene: TRBJ1-2; D gene: NA; CDR3 protein: CASSQEVRGYYGYTF; CDR3 DNA: TGTGCCAGCAGCCAAGAGGTGCGGGGGTACTATGGCTACACCTTC
clone size: many; V gene: TRBV5-1; J gene: TRBJ2-2; D gene: NA; CDR3 protein: CASSLIPAGDNTGELFF; CDR3 DNA: TGCGCCAGCAGCTTGATTCCTGCTGGGGACAACACCGGGGAGCTGTTTTTT
clone size: many; V gene: TRBV10-3; J gene: TRBJ1-2; D gene: NA; CDR3 protein: CASHGGDRGYGYTF; CDR3 DNA: TGTGCCTCTCACGGGGGGGACCGCGGCTATGGCTACACCTTC
clone size: many; V gene: TRBV4-2; J gene: TRBJ2-1; D gene: NA; CDR3 protein: CASSQDGAASGNEQFF; CDR3 DNA: TGTGCCAGCAGCCAAGATGGAGCGGCTTCCGGTAATGAGCAGTTCTTC
clone size: many; V gene: TRBV6-1; J gene: TRBJ1-4; D gene: NA; CDR3 protein: CASSVEEKLFF; CDR3 DNA: TGTGCCAGCAGTGTTGAGGAAAAACTGTTTTTT
clone size: many; V gene: TRBV20-1; J gene: TRBJ1-1; D gene: NA; CDR3 protein: CSAYGELEAFF; CDR3 DNA: TGCAGTGCTTACGGGGAGTTGGAAGCTTTCTTT
clone size: many; V gene: TRBV5-1; J gene: TRBJ2-1; D gene: NA; CDR3 protein: CATQPGTRGYNEQFF; CDR3 DNA: TGCGCCACCCAACCCGGGACTCGCGGCTACAATGAGCAGTTCTTC
clone size: few; V gene: TRBV28; J gene: TRBJ2-2; D gene: NA; CDR3 protein: CACKQGYTGELFF; CDR3 DNA: TGTGCCTGCAAACAGGGATACACCGGGGAGCTGTTTTTT